These T cell receptor beta chains were read from a single sample in a study of blood T cells in healthy people across ages. TCRdb called the 5' RACE reads again in MiXCR, with one record for every CDR3 protein. The data hold hundreds of thousands of distinct CDR3 sequences, with over 40% observed a single time. Sequenced sample: blood. These receptors originate from an elderly woman in good health. Each CDR3 is given with its conserved first and last residue. The D gene is left open where the match is weak. Clone size is shown for a subset of rows, as once, few, many or a class of expanded clone.

cdr3_aa | cdr3_nt | v_call | d_call | j_call | clone_size
CASGQGLAGVWNTQYF | TGTGCCAGCGGCCAGGGACTAGCGGGAGTATGGAATACGCAGTATTTT | TRBV3-1 | TRBD2 | TRBJ2-3 | .
CSVVRLAGQETQYF | TGCAGCGTGGTTAGACTAGCGGGACAAGAGACCCAGTACTTC | TRBV29-1 | TRBD2 | TRBJ2-5 | many
CASSLGIYSGASVLTF | TGTGCCAGCAGCTTAGGGATTTACTCTGGGGCCAGCGTCCTGACTTTC | TRBV7-2 | . | TRBJ2-6 | .
CASSQEHGSMNTEAFF | TGTGCCAGCAGCCAGGAACATGGGTCCATGAACACTGAAGCTTTCTTT | TRBV4-2 | . | TRBJ1-1 | .
CASSILGNNEQFF | TGTGCCAGTAGTATTCTAGGAAACAATGAGCAGTTCTTC | TRBV19 | . | TRBJ2-1 | .
CASSSLRTQYF | TGTGCCAGCAGCTCTCTGCGTACGCAGTATTTT | TRBV13 | . | TRBJ2-3 | .
CSAEGGFLPLEQFF | TGCAGCGCCGAGGGGGGATTCCTTCCTCTTGAGCAGTTCTTC | TRBV29-1 | . | TRBJ2-1 | .
CSGIWTDEQYF | TGCAGCGGGATATGGACAGACGAGCAGTACTTC | TRBV29-1 | . | TRBJ2-7 | .
CASSQSGWYEQYF | TGTGCCAGCAGCCAATCTGGGTGGTACGAGCAGTACTTC | TRBV3-1 | . | TRBJ2-7 | .
CASSQDWGSFRSGANVLTF | TGTGCCAGCAGCCAAGATTGGGGCAGTTTTCGGTCTGGGGCCAACGTCCTGACTTTC | TRBV3-1 | . | TRBJ2-6 | .
CASSEYRGMGANVLTF | TGTGCCAGCAGTGAATACAGGGGAATGGGGGCCAACGTCCTGACTTTC | TRBV6-1 | TRBD1 | TRBJ2-6 | .
CACAGTGNEKLFF | TGTGCCTGCGCCGGGACTGGTAATGAAAAACTGTTTTTT | TRBV2 | . | TRBJ1-4 | .
CASSPPSPNTEAFF | TGTGCCAGCAGCCCCCCTTCGCCGAACACTGAAGCTTTCTTT | TRBV9 | . | TRBJ1-1 | few
CASSPIAGAGTDTQYF | TGTGCCAGCTCACCAATAGCGGGGGCAGGCACAGATACGCAGTATTTT | TRBV18 | TRBD2 | TRBJ2-3 | .
CAAHRSKETQYF | TGTGCCGCCCACAGGTCTAAAGAGACCCAGTACTTC | TRBV2 | . | TRBJ2-5 | .